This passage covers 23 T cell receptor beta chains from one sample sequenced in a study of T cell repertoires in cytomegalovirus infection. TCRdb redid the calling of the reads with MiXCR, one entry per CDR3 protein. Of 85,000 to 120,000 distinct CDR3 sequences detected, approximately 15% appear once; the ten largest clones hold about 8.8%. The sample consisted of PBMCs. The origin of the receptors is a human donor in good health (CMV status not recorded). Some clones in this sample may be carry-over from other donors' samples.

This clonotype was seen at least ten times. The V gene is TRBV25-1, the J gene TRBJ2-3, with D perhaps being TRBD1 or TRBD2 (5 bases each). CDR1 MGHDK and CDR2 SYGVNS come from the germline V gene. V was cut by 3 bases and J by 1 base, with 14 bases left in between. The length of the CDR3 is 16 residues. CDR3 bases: TGTGCCAGCAGTGAGGGGACCCGGCAGGGCACAGATACGCAGTATTTT. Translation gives CASSEGTRQGTDTQYF.

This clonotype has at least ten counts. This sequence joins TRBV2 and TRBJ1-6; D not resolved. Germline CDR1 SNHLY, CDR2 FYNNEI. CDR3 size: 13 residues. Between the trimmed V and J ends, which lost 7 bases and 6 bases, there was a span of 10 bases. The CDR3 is CASIRTLNSPLHF. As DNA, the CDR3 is TGTGCCAGCATCCGGACCCTTAATTCACCCCTCCACTTT.

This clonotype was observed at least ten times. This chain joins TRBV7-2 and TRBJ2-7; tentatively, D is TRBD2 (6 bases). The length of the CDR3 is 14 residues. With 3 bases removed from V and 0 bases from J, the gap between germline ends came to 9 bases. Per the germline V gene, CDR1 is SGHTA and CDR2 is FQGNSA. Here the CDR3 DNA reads TGTGCCAGCAGCTTGGGCGGGAACTCCTACGAGCAGTACTTC. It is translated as CASSLGGNSYEQYF.

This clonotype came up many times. The CDR3 coding sequence is TGTGCCATCAGTGAGTCAACAGGGCCCCAAGAGACCCAGTACTTC. Amino acids: CAISESTGPQETQYF. The chain links TRBV10-3 to TRBJ2-5, with a possible D match to TRBD1 (6 bases). Germline lookup yields CDR1 ENHRY and CDR2 SYGVKD. The V gene lost 0 bases and the J gene lost 1 base, with 9 bases spanning the gap. CDR3 length: 15 amino acids.

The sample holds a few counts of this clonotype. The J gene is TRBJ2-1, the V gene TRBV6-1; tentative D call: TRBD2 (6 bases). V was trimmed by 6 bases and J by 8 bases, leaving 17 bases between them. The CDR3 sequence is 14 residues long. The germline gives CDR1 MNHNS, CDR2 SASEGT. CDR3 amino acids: CASSFRLGGDEQFF. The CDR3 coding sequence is TGTGCCAGCAGCTTCCGACTGGGAGGTGATGAGCAGTTCTTC.

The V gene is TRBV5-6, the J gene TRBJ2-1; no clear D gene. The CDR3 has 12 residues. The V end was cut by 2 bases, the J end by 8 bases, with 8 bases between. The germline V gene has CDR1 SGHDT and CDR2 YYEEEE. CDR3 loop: CASSFSQYEQFF. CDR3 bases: TGTGCCAGCAGCTTCTCTCAGTATGAGCAGTTCTTC.

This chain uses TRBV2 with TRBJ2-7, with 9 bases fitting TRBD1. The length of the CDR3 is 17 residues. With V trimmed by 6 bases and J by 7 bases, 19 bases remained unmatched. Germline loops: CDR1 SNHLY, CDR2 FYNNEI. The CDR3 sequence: CASSDSNPGTGTGEQYF. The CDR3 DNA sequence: TGTGCCAGCAGCGACTCCAATCCCGGGACAGGGACGGGGGAGCAGTACTTC.

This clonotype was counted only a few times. CDR3 nucleotide sequence: TGTGCCAGCAGCCCGGACCCCGGGACAGGGCTCCCTGGTTCTGGGGCCAACGTCCTGACTTTC. Its protein is CASSPDPGTGLPGSGANVLTF. The chain carries TRBV9 and TRBJ2-6; 9 nucleotides align to TRBD1. V was pared by 4 bases and J by 1 base, with 18 bases of the junction left unmatched. The CDR3 has 21 amino acids. The V gene's germline CDR1 is SGDLS and CDR2 YYNGEE.

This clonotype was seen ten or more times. CDR3 nucleotides: TGTGCCAGCAGCTTAGGTGGGGGGGCCCCAGATACGCAGTATTTT. It translates to CASSLGGGAPDTQYF. The gene calls are TRBV7-8 and TRBJ2-3; maybe TRBD2 (7 bases). Germline V gene data show CDR1 as SGHVS and CDR2 as FQNEAQ. Trimming took off 1 base at V and 4 bases at J, with 12 bases between the two ends. CDR3 length: 15 amino acids.

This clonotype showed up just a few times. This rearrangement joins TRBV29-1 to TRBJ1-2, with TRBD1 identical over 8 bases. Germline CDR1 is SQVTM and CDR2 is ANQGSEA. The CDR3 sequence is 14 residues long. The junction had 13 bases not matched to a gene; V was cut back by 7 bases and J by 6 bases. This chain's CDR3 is CSADTSDRGDGYTF. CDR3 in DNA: TGCAGCGCCGATACTTCCGACAGGGGCGATGGCTACACCTTC.

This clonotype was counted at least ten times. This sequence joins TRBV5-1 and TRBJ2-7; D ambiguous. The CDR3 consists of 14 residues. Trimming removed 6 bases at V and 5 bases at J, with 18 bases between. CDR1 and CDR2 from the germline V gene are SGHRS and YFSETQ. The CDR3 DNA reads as TGCGCCAGCACCGCACGGCGGCTTGGGAACGAGCAGTACTTC. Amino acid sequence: CASTARRLGNEQYF.

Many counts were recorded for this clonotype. This chain's CDR3 is CASSLLYNEQFF. CDR3 nucleotide sequence: TGTGCCAGCAGTCTTCTCTACAATGAGCAGTTCTTC. This sequence joins TRBV6-2 or TRBV6-3 and TRBJ2-1; the D is unclear. In germline, CDR1 is MNHEY, CDR2 SVGEGT. CDR3 size: 12 residues. Trimming took off 5 bases at V and 3 bases at J, with 5 bases between the two ends.

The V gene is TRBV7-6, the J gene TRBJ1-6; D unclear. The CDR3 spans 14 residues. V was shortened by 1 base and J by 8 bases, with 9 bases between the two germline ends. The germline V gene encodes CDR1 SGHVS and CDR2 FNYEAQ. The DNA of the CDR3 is TGTGCCAGCAGCTTAGAGGCCGTCTATTCACCCCTCCACTTT. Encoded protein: CASSLEAVYSPLHF.

The CDR3 DNA follows: TGCAGTGCTAGAGATGGGGCCAGGGGGCCCGGTCAGCCCCAGCATTTT. Translating gives CSARDGARGPGQPQHF. V usage is TRBV20-1 and J usage is TRBJ1-5, with 8 nucleotides matching TRBD1. V trimming: 0 bases; J trimming: 6 bases; junction bases outside the gene matches: 10. The CDR3 covers 16 residues. The V gene's germline CDR1 is DFQATT and CDR2 SNEGSKA (reference sequence).

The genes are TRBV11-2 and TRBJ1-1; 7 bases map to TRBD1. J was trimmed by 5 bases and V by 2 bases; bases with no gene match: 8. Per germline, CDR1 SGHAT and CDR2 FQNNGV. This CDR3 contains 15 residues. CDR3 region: CASSLNAGGATEAFF. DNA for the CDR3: TGTGCCAGCAGCTTAAATGCAGGGGGGGCGACTGAAGCTTTCTTT.

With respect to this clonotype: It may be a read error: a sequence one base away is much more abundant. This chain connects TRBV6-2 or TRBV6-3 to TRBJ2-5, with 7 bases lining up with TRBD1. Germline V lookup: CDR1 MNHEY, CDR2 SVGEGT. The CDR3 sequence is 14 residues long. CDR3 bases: TGTGGCAGCAGCCCCGGGACAGCCAGCGGTACCCAGTACTTC. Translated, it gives CGSSPGTASGTQYF.

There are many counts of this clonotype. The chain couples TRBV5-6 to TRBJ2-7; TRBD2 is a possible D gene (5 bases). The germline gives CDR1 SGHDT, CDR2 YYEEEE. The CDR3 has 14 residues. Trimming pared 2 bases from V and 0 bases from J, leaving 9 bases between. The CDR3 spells CASSFRTFSYEQYF. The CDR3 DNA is TGTGCCAGCAGCTTCCGGACTTTCTCCTACGAGCAGTACTTC.

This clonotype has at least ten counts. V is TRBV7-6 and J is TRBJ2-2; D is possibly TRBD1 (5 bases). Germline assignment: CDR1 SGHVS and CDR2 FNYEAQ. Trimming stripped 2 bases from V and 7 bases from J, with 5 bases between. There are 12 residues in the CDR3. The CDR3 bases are TGTGCCAGCAGCTTAAGGGGCGGGGAGCTGTTTTTT. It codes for CASSLRGGELFF.

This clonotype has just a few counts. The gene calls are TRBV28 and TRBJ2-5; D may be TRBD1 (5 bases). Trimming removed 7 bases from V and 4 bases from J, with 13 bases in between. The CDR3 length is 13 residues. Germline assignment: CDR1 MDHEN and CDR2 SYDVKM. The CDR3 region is CASNEGVLETQYF. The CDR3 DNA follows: TGTGCCAGCAACGAAGGGGTCCTAGAGACCCAGTACTTC.

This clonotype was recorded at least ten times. CDR3 coding DNA: TGTGCCAGCAGCTTAGAATCCCTCAATCAGCCCCAGCATTTT. Translated, it gives CASSLESLNQPQHF. The chain joins TRBV7-2 to TRBJ1-5; D remains unclear. The V and J ends lost 1 base and 3 bases respectively, with 7 bases between them. CDR1 is SGHTA, CDR2 FQGNSA, per germline. The CDR3 loop spans 14 amino acids.

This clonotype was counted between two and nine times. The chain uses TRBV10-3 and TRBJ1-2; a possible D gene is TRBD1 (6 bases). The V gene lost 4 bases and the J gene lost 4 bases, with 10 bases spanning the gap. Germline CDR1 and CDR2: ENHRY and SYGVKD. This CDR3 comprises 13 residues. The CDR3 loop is CAISAGVAYGYTF. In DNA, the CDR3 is TGTGCCATCAGTGCAGGGGTGGCCTATGGCTACACCTTC.

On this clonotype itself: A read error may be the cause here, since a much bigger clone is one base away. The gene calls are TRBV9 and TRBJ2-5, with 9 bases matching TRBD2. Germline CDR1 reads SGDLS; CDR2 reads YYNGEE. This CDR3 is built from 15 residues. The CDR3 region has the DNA TGTGCCAGCAGCCCGCCCGGGACTAGCCGAGAGACCCTGTACTTC. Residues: CASSPPGTSRETLYF.

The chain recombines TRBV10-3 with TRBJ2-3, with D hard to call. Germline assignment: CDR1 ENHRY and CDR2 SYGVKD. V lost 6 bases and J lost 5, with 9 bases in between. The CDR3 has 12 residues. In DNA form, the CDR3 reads TGTGCCATCAGCCAATTAGGAGATACGCAGTATTTT. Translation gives CAISQLGDTQYF.